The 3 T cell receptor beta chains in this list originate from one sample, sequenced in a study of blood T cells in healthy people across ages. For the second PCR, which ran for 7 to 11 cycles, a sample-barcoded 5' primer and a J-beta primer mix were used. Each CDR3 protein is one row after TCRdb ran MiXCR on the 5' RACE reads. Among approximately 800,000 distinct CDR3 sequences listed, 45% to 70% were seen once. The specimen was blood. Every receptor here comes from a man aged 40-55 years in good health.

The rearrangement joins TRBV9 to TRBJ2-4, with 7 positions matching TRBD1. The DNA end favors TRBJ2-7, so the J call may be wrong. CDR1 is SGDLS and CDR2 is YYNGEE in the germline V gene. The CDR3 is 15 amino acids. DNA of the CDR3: TGTGCCAGCAGCGTAGAAGGGGGCGACTCGTACGAGCAGTACTTC. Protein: CASSVEGGDSYEQYF.

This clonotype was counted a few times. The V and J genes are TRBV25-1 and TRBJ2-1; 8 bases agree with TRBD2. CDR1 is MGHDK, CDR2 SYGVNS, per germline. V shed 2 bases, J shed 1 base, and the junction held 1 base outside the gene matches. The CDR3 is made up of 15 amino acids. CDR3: CASSERGGSYNEQFF. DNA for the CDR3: TGTGCCAGCAGTGAACGCGGGGGGTCCTACAATGAGCAGTTCTTC.

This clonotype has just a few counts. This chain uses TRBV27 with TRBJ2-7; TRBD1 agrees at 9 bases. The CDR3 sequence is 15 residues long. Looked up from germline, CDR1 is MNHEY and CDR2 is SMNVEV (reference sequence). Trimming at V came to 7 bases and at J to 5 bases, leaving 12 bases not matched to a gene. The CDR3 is CASTNRGQGMNEQYF. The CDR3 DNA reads TGTGCCAGCACAAATCGCGGACAGGGGATGAACGAGCAGTACTTC.